The 8 T cell receptor beta chains below all came from one sample that was sequenced in a study of beta chain features in type 1 diabetes. General study results and limits: Patients with Type 1 diabetes showed moderately but significantly shorter TCRB CDR3s in all four CD4+ subsets.

The investigators reverse transcribed all of the isolated RNA, so they sequenced expressed TCRB transcripts. The table came from immunoSEQ multiplex PCR; TCRdb's copy has only in-frame clones and leaves some out. Of under 850,000 clones in the sample, around an eighth are singletons; the top ten hold about 0.02%. These TCRs are of unknown antigen specificity. Material: naive CD4+ T cells from blood. The receptor source for this set is a man between 18 and 29 years old with type 1 diabetes.

The V call is TRBV30, the J call TRBJ1-2; D is possibly TRBD1 (5 bases). V was shortened by 2 bases and J by 1 base, with 17 bases between the two germline ends. Looked up from germline, CDR1 is GTSNPN and CDR2 is SVGIG (reference sequence). This CDR3 spans 16 amino acids. The DNA of the CDR3 is TGTGCCTGGAGTTCGCCCGGGGCGCCTATTAACTATGGCTACACCTTC. The encoded protein is CAWSSPGAPINYGYTF.

This clone has just a few counts. This chain links TRBV15 with TRBJ2-7; D remains unclear. CDR1 is LNHNV, CDR2 YYDKDF, per germline (reference sequence). V lost 3 bases and J lost 6, with 9 bases in between. The CDR3 has 12 residues. The CDR3 spells CATSSPLGEQYF. Here the CDR3 DNA reads TGTGCCACCAGCAGCCCCCTCGGCGAGCAGTACTTC.

The chain carries TRBV30 and TRBJ1-6, with D possibly being TRBD1 (6 bases). Trimming took 1 base from V and 2 from J, leaving 9 bases between them. The CDR3 has 15 amino acids. CDR1 GTSNPN and CDR2 SVGIG come from the germline V gene (reference sequence). The DNA of the CDR3 is TGTGCCTGGAGTGCGGGGGGCCCCTATAATTCACCCCTCCACTTT. Residues: CAWSAGGPYNSPLHF.

V usage is TRBV5-4 and J usage is TRBJ2-3, with D perhaps TRBD2 (6 bases). CDR3 length: 15 residues. From germline, CDR1 is SGHNT and CDR2 YYREEE (reference sequence). V was shortened by 1 base and J by 3 bases, with 12 bases between the two germline ends. The CDR3 loop reads CASSLRGSGTDTQYF. DNA for the CDR3: TGTGCCAGCAGCTTGCGGGGGAGTGGGACAGATACGCAGTATTTT.

The chain couples TRBV7-8 to TRBJ2-7; TRBD1 aligns across 7 bases. The V gene end was trimmed by 3 bases and the J gene end by 3 bases; junction bases not matched to a gene: 11. The CDR3 is made up of 16 amino acids. Germline assignment: CDR1 SGHVS and CDR2 FQNEAQ. The CDR3 is CASSFGDDQGDYEQYF. The CDR3 DNA reads TGTGCCAGCAGCTTTGGCGATGACCAGGGGGACTACGAGCAGTACTTC.

This chain joins TRBV7-2 and TRBJ2-7; possible D gene TRBD2, 5 bases. The germline V and J ends were trimmed by 1 base and 5 bases, with 15 bases remaining between them. CDR3 size: 15 residues. Germline CDR1 and CDR2: SGHTA and FQGNSA. For the CDR3, the DNA is TGTGCCAGCAGCTTAGGTATCGACTATCGCGACGAGCAGTACTTC. Residues: CASSLGIDYRDEQYF.

The genes are TRBV6-1 and TRBJ2-7; D unclear. Germline CDR1 is MNHNS and CDR2 is SASEGT. Deletions cut 7 bases from V and 3 bases from J, with 19 bases between. There are 15 residues in the CDR3. The CDR3 bases are TGTGCCAGCACGCTGCGCACCCAAAACATCTACGAGCAGTACTTC. Amino acids: CASTLRTQNIYEQYF.

This clone was observed a handful of times. This rearrangement joins TRBV11-3 to TRBJ2-5, with D uncertain. The CDR3 spans 12 residues. V was clipped by 5 bases and J by 7 bases, with 11 bases between them. CDR1 SGHNT and CDR2 YENEEA come from the germline V gene. The chain's CDR3 is CASSGPDGTQYF. The CDR3 region has the DNA TGTGCCAGCAGCGGGCCAGACGGGACCCAGTACTTC.